These 14 T cell receptor beta chains share one sample of origin, sequenced in a study of blood T cell repertoires in COVID-19. Method: immunoSEQ multiplex PCR; TCRdb's copy keeps in-frame clones and lacks some. The sample contains around 230,000 clones, 88% of which appear only once. Sequenced material: PBMCs or T cells enriched from blood (not recorded which). Receptors were obtained from a woman under 40 who had recovered from COVID-19.

The chain employs TRBV5-7 and TRBJ2-7, with 7 bases matching TRBD1. TRBV5-7 is known as an ORF, though its function is uncertain. The CDR3 length is 16 residues. V shed 2 bases, J shed 5 bases, and the junction held 13 bases outside the gene matches. The CDR3 DNA reads TGTGCCAGCAGCTTAAGGGGGCACAGGGTAGTCCACGAGCAGTACTTC. Translation gives CASSLRGHRVVHEQYF.

J is TRBJ2-1 and V is TRBV7-9; D may be TRBD2 (5 bases). The CDR3 totals 15 residues. V shed 5 bases and J shed 5 bases, with 16 bases lying between them. CDR1 is SEHNR, CDR2 FQNEAQ, per germline (reference sequence). The DNA for the CDR3 is TGTGCCAGCAGCAAGGTAGGCCTAGCCCACAATGAGCAGTTCTTC. This translates into CASSKVGLAHNEQFF.

This clone was picked up a small number of times. V gene TRBV2 combines with J gene TRBJ2-2; 8 bases agree with TRBD2. In germline, CDR1 is SNHLY, CDR2 FYNNEI. Germline trimming cut 5 bases from V and 4 bases from J; bases unmatched to any gene: 3. This CDR3 is 14 amino acids long. This chain's CDR3 is CASSPGTSTGELFF. The DNA of the CDR3 is TGTGCCAGCAGTCCCGGGACTAGCACCGGGGAGCTGTTTTTT.

The V gene is TRBV4-1, the J gene TRBJ2-7; 7 positions agree with TRBD1. The CDR3 is 15 residues long. Germline CDR1 and CDR2: MGHRA and YSYEKL. The J segment lost 0 bases and the V segment lost 5 bases, leaving 7 bases of the junction unmatched. The DNA of the CDR3 is TGCGCCAGCAGCTCCCGGGACAGCTCCTCCTACGAGCAGTACTTC. It codes for CASSSRDSSSYEQYF.

The chain links TRBV7-6 to TRBJ2-1, with D maybe TRBD2 (6 bases). The CDR3 has 15 amino acids. Trimming removed 5 bases from V and 4 bases from J, with 15 bases in between. Germline V gene data show CDR1 as SGHVS and CDR2 as FNYEAQ. CDR3: CASSPIVGGYNEQFF. Written as DNA, the CDR3 is TGTGCCAGCAGCCCGATTGTTGGGGGGTACAATGAGCAGTTCTTC.

This chain uses TRBV7-9 with TRBJ1-4, with D possibly being TRBD1 (6 bases). The CDR3 contains 17 residues. Germline CDR1 and CDR2: SEHNR and FQNEAQ (reference sequence). The V end was cut by 5 bases, the J end by 1 base, with 17 bases between. The CDR3 DNA sequence: TGTGCCAGCAGCCAACTACAGGGTGGGGTAACTAATGAAAAACTGTTTTTT. Its translation is CASSQLQGGVTNEKLFF. Combining the CDR3 with reference TRBV7-9 and TRBJ1-4 gives the whole variable domain DTGVSQNPRHKITKRGQNVTFRCDPISEHNRLYWYRQTLGQGPEFLTYFQNEAQLEKSRLLSDRFSAERPKGSFSTLEIQRTEQGDSAMYLCASSQLQGGVTNEKLFFGSGTQLSVL.

A few counts support this clone. The genes are TRBV14 and TRBJ1-2, with D possibly being TRBD1 (5 bases). Deletions cut 3 bases from V and 4 bases from J, with 12 bases between. This CDR3 region has 14 residues. Germline V gene sequence: CDR1 SGHDN, CDR2 FVKESK. The DNA for the CDR3 is TGTGCCAGCAGCCAGGCCGGGACTATCTATGGCTACACCTTC. Translation: CASSQAGTIYGYTF. The variable domain in full, with the rest retrieved from reference TRBV14 and TRBJ1-2, is EAGVTQFPSHSVIEKGQTVTLRCDPISGHDNLYWYRRVMGKEIKFLLHFVKESKQDESGMPNNRFLAERTGGTYSTLKVQPAELEDSGVYFCASSQAGTIYGYTFGSGTRLTVV.

V gene TRBV7-7 combines with J gene TRBJ2-7; D not certain. The V gene lost 5 bases and the J gene lost 0 bases, with 11 bases spanning the gap. Germline V gene sequence: CDR1 SSHAT, CDR2 FNYEAQ (reference sequence). CDR3 size: 14 residues. CDR3 in amino acids: CASSPLYNSYEQYF. The CDR3 nucleotides read TGTGCCAGCAGCCCGCTCTATAACTCCTACGAGCAGTACTTC. The full variable domain, its missing parts supplied by reference TRBV7-7 and TRBJ2-7, is GAGVSQSPRYKVTKRGQDVTLRCDPISSHATLYWYQQALGQGPEFLTYFNYEAQPDKSGLPSDRFSAERPEGSISTLTIQRTEQRDSAMYRCASSPLYNSYEQYFGPGTRLTVT.

The chain links TRBV29-1 to TRBJ2-2; 8 bases line up with TRBD2. After removal of 6 bases from V and 6 bases from J, the junction contained 9 bases not matched to a gene. The CDR3 is 14 residues long. Germline assignment: CDR1 SQVTM and CDR2 ANQGSEA. CDR3 region: CSVEPGTRSGELFF. CDR3 in DNA: TGCAGCGTAGAACCCGGGACTAGGTCCGGGGAGCTGTTTTTT.

The chain carries TRBV18 and TRBJ2-1; weak D call: TRBD2 (6 bases). Trimming left V 0 bases short and J 1 base short, with 13 bases between. Germline CDR1 is KGHSH and CDR2 is LQKENI. This CDR3 has 17 residues. The CDR3 DNA reads TGTGCCAGCTCACCACCGGTACTAGCTGAATCCTACAATGAGCAGTTCTTC. It specifies CASSPPVLAESYNEQFF.

The chain combines TRBV18 with TRBJ1-1, with a possible D match to TRBD1 (5 bases). Germline CDR1 KGHSH, CDR2 LQKENI. V lost 0 bases to trimming and J lost 4 bases, with 12 bases between them. This CDR3 is 15 amino acids long. The CDR3 protein is CASSPPEGRVTEAFF. DNA of the CDR3: TGTGCCAGCTCACCACCGGAGGGGCGCGTCACTGAAGCTTTCTTT.

V and J are TRBV19 and TRBJ2-3, with D possibly being TRBD1 (6 bases). CDR1 LNHDA and CDR2 SQIVND come from the germline V gene (reference sequence). CDR3 size: 14 residues. V was shortened by 7 bases and J by 4 bases, with 15 bases between the two germline ends. CDR3 in amino acids: CASTLDSAPDTQYF. The CDR3 DNA reads as TGTGCCAGTACCCTGGACAGTGCCCCAGATACGCAGTATTTT.

This clone came up once. The chain recombines TRBV7-8 with TRBJ2-3; D is possibly TRBD1 (5 bases). There are 16 residues in the CDR3. V shed 2 bases and J shed 0 bases, with 12 bases lying between them. Germline lookup yields CDR1 SGHVS and CDR2 FQNEAQ. This CDR3 is CASSLWGPLSTDTQYF. In nucleotides, the CDR3 is TGTGCCAGCAGCTTATGGGGCCCATTAAGCACAGATACGCAGTATTTT. The complete variable domain, with remaining parts taken from reference TRBV7-8 and TRBJ2-3, reads GAGVSQSPRYKVAKRGQDVALRCDPISGHVSLFWYQQALGQGPEFLTYFQNEAQLDKSGLPSDRFFAERPEGSVSTLKIQRTQQEDSAVYLCASSLWGPLSTDTQYFGPGTRLTVL.

The chain combines TRBV10-3 with TRBJ1-4; a possible D gene is TRBD1 (6 bases). CDR1 is ENHRY, CDR2 SYGVKD, per germline. The CDR3 is 14 residues long. The V gene lost 0 bases and the J gene lost 8 bases, with 10 bases spanning the gap. As DNA, the CDR3 is TGTGCCATCAGTGAGTCACAGGGAAGCGAAAAACTGTTTTTT. This sequence encodes CAISESQGSEKLFF.